A single TCR beta chain is shown here with its context. V lost 5 bases, J lost 6 bases, and 19 bases lay in between. Germline CDR1 SEHNR, CDR2 FQNEAQ (reference sequence). The CDR3 totals 15 residues. Sequenced by immunoSEQ multiplex PCR; TCRdb stores in-frame clones only, minus some. Here the sample spans approximately 8,100 clones, around 95% being singletons. These data are taken from a study of T cells in tumors and immune-related adverse events. This sequence joins TRBV7-9 and TRBJ1-2; weak D call: TRBD1 (5 bases). The TCR was taken from a female donor with metastatic renal cell carcinoma. The sample here was lymph node tissue, taken from a patient treated with anti-PD-1 therapy. Here the CDR3 DNA reads TGTGCCAGCAGCCCACCGGCCGGGGGGGTTCATGGCTACACCTTC. This translates into CASSPPAGGVHGYTF.